This entry lists 24 T cell receptor beta chains sequenced from one sample in a study of blood T cell repertoires in COVID-19. Libraries were prepared by immunoSEQ multiplex PCR; TCRdb keeps only in-frame clonotypes and omits some of them. The table includes fewer than 200,000 clones, around four fifths detected once. Sequencing was done on a sample of PBMCs or T cells enriched from blood (not recorded which). The receptors were sampled from a woman aged 50 to 65 who had recovered from COVID-19.

This chain uses TRBV14 with TRBJ1-2; a possible D gene is TRBD1 (5 bases). Germline V CDR1 and CDR2: SGHDN, FVKESK. The V end lost 1 base, the J end lost 7 bases, and 13 bases lay between the germline ends. The CDR3 runs 14 residues. DNA for the CDR3: TGTGCCAGCAGCCAAGGGGAAGGGGCTGGTGGCTACACCTTC. This codes for CASSQGEGAGGYTF. Drawing the rest from reference TRBV14 and TRBJ1-2, the complete variable domain is EAGVTQFPSHSVIEKGQTVTLRCDPISGHDNLYWYRRVMGKEIKFLLHFVKESKQDESGMPNNRFLAERTGGTYSTLKVQPAELEDSGVYFCASSQGEGAGGYTFGSGTRLTVV.

This clone was detected a few times. The J gene is TRBJ2-7, the V gene TRBV5-6; no definite D call. The length of the CDR3 is 12 residues. Trimming removed 3 bases from V and 4 bases from J, with 8 bases in between. The V gene's germline CDR1 is SGHDT and CDR2 YYEEEE. The DNA of the CDR3 is TGTGCCAGCAGCTCCTCCGGGTACGAGCAGTACGTC. It yields the protein CASSSSGYEQYV.

The chain couples TRBV27 to TRBJ2-1; 12 bases are shared with TRBD2. Germline-derived CDR1 and CDR2 are MNHEY and SMNVEV (reference sequence). The CDR3 is 18 amino acids. J gave up 7 bases and V 5 bases, and 15 bases lay outside the gene matches. The CDR3 DNA reads as TGTGCCAGCAGTATATTGACTAGCGGGGGAACCTACCCAAATGAGCAGTTCTTC. Translating gives CASSILTSGGTYPNEQFF.

As DNA, the CDR3 is TGTGCCAGTAGATACCCCTCCTGGACAGGGAACACTGAAGCTTTCTTT. This sequence encodes CASRYPSWTGNTEAFF. The chain is built from TRBV19 and TRBJ1-1, with 7 bases matching TRBD1. The germline V gene encodes CDR1 LNHDA and CDR2 SQIVND (reference sequence). V shed 6 bases, J shed 1 base, and the junction held 11 bases outside the gene matches. The CDR3 sequence is 16 residues long.

The chain employs TRBV24-1 and TRBJ1-4; D is unresolved. CDR1 and CDR2 from the germline V gene are KGHDR and SFDVKD. CDR3 size: 15 residues. V was clipped by 3 bases and J by 8 bases, with 15 bases between them. CDR3 sequence (DNA): TGTGCCACCAGTGATAAACGGGCGGGTAAAGAAAAACTGTTTTTT. Translated, it gives CATSDKRAGKEKLFF.

This clone was recorded a few times. J is TRBJ1-5 and V is TRBV28, with D possibly TRBD1 on 6 matching bases. CDR3 length equals 12 residues. V lost 7 bases and J lost 9, with 13 bases in between. Germline V gives CDR1 MDHEN, CDR2 SYDVKM. CDR3 nucleotides: TGTGCCAGCACGCAGGGGAAGGGGCCCCAGCATTTT. Translating it yields CASTQGKGPQHF.

CDR3: CSVVSREGAFF. CDR3 nucleotide sequence: TGCAGCGTTGTAAGCAGGGAAGGGGCTTTCTTT. The gene calls are TRBV29-1 and TRBJ1-1; tentatively, D is TRBD1 (5 bases). The germline V gene encodes CDR1 SQVTM and CDR2 ANQGSEA. The CDR3 spans 11 residues. The germline V and J ends were trimmed by 4 bases and 11 bases, with 14 bases remaining between them.

This rearrangement joins TRBV9 to TRBJ1-3; no reliable D call. The germline V gene has CDR1 SGDLS and CDR2 YYNGEE. The CDR3 is 14 residues long. Trimming stripped 1 base from V and 4 bases from J, with 9 bases between. In DNA, the CDR3 is TGTGCCAGCAGCGTACTCAGCGACGGAAACACCATATATTTT. This encodes CASSVLSDGNTIYF. Supplemented by reference TRBV9 and TRBJ1-3, the full variable domain reads DSGVTQTPKHLITATGQRVTLRCSPRSGDLSVYWYQQSLDQGLQFLIQYYNGEERAKGNILERFSAQQFPDLHSELNLSSLELGDSALYFCASSVLSDGNTIYFGEGSWLTVV.

As concerns this clone: The same CDR3 can be traced to other DNA sequences in this sample. The chain employs TRBV14 and TRBJ1-3; no firm D call. V was cut by 4 bases and J by 4 bases, with 2 bases left in between. Germline CDR1 is SGHDN and CDR2 is FVKESK. CDR3 length: 11 residues. This CDR3 reads CASSLGNTIYF. In DNA, the CDR3 is TGTGCCAGCAGCCTAGGAAACACCATATATTTT.

This chain uses TRBV19 with TRBJ1-5; 7 bases align to TRBD1. Germline CDR1 LNHDA, CDR2 SQIVND (reference sequence). This CDR3 has 14 amino acids. The ends lost 7 bases at V and 5 bases at J; junction bases unmatched: 8. This chain's CDR3 is CASTSKGADQPQHF. CDR3 bases: TGTGCCAGTACCTCAAAGGGGGCCGATCAGCCCCAGCATTTT.

This clone has only one observation. A junction end diverges from the germline sequence, so it may reflect a read error. The gene calls are TRBV2 and TRBJ1-2, with D hard to call. Per the germline V gene, CDR1 is SNHLY and CDR2 is FYNNEI. This CDR3 is built from 13 residues. The chain's CDR3 is CASSEARNFGYTF. DNA for the CDR3: TGTGCCAGCAGTGAAGCGCGCAACTTTGGCTACACCTTC.

The V call is TRBV5-1, the J call TRBJ1-3; D gene uncertain. This CDR3 has 14 amino acids. Germline CDR1 and CDR2: SGHRS and YFSETQ. Trimming took off 7 bases at V and 0 bases at J, with 11 bases between the two ends. This chain's CDR3 is CASADLSSGNTIYF. The DNA for the CDR3 is TGCGCCAGCGCGGATCTGAGCTCTGGAAACACCATATATTTT.

This clone was detected only a few times. This sequence joins TRBV27 and TRBJ1-5; perhaps TRBD1 as D (6 bases). V was cut by 6 bases and J by 0 bases, with 12 bases left in between. The germline gives CDR1 MNHEY, CDR2 SMNVEV (reference sequence). The CDR3 is made up of 15 amino acids. The CDR3 DNA is TGTGCCAGCAGGGCGGGGGCTTATAGCAATCAGCCCCAGCATTTT. It translates to CASRAGAYSNQPQHF.

The J gene is TRBJ1-1, the V gene TRBV28; perhaps TRBD1 as D (5 bases). The ends were cut back, 3 bases at V and 3 bases at J, with 14 bases in the middle. The V gene's germline CDR1 is MDHEN and CDR2 SYDVKM. The CDR3 has 15 residues. In DNA, the CDR3 is TGTGCCAGCAGTTTCTATCGGGGGGGGTACACTGAAGCTTTCTTT. It specifies CASSFYRGGYTEAFF.

This clone was counted only a few times. V gene TRBV13 combines with J gene TRBJ1-3; TRBD1 might be the D (5 bases). V was trimmed by 1 base and J by 2 bases, leaving 12 bases between them. The CDR3 covers 16 residues. The germline CDR1 and CDR2 sequences are PRHDT and FYEKMQ (reference sequence). CDR3 in amino acids: CASSLVAREAGNTIYF. Here the CDR3 DNA reads TGTGCCAGCAGCTTAGTCGCCAGGGAGGCTGGAAACACCATATATTTT.

CDR3 in amino acids: CATSRGQAGEKLFF. CDR3 DNA: TGTGCCACCAGCAGAGGACAGGCAGGGGAAAAACTGTTTTTT. The rearrangement links TRBV15 to TRBJ1-4; the D gene is possibly TRBD1 (6 bases). V lost 1 base and J lost 8, with 11 bases in between. CDR3 size: 14 residues. CDR1 is LNHNV and CDR2 is YYDKDF in the germline V gene (reference sequence).

About this clone itself: Other DNA sequences of this sample code for an identical CDR3. CDR3 residues: CASSLGRSSYNEQFF. For the CDR3, the DNA is TGTGCCAGCAGCTTAGGACGGAGCTCCTACAATGAGCAGTTCTTC. The chain is built from TRBV11-3 and TRBJ2-1; the D is unclear. Looked up from germline, CDR1 is SGHNT and CDR2 is YENEEA. This CDR3 region has 15 residues. The ends were cut back, 1 base at V and 0 bases at J, with 7 bases in the middle.

This chain joins TRBV13 and TRBJ2-7; D gene uncertain. Trimming removed 1 base at V and 2 bases at J, with 9 bases between. Germline CDR1 and CDR2: PRHDT and FYEKMQ (reference sequence). This CDR3 is 14 amino acids long. CDR3 DNA: TGTGCCAGCAGCTTAGTGGAGATTCCCTACGAGCAGTACGTC. This translates into CASSLVEIPYEQYV.

This chain joins TRBV5-1 and TRBJ1-2, with TRBD1 matching over 8 bases. The CDR3 runs 14 residues. Germline V gene sequence: CDR1 SGHRS, CDR2 YFSETQ. The junction had 7 bases not matched to a gene; V was cut back by 0 bases and J by 9 bases. The CDR3 DNA reads as TGCGCCAGCAGCTTGGAGATGACAGGGGCGAGCTACACCTTC. Amino acid sequence: CASSLEMTGASYTF. The variable domain in full, completed from reference TRBV5-1 and TRBJ1-2, reads KAGVTQTPRYLIKTRGQQVTLSCSPISGHRSVSWYQQTPGQGLQFLFEYFSETQRNKGNFPGRFSGRQFSNSRSEMNVSTLELGDSALYLCASSLEMTGASYTFGSGTRLTVV.

The rearrangement uses TRBV6-5 and TRBJ1-3; TRBD1 agrees at 7 bases. CDR1 and CDR2 from the germline V gene are MNHEY and SVGAGI. V lost 7 bases to trimming and J lost 9 bases; unmatched junction nucleotides: 15. The CDR3 loop spans 15 amino acids. Here the CDR3 DNA reads TGTGCCAGCACCGCGACAGGGTTAAGTCGTAGCACCATATATTTT. This gives the protein CASTATGLSRSTIYF.

This clone appeared a few times. The V call is TRBV5-5, the J call TRBJ1-1; D is perhaps TRBD1 (6 bases). Germline CDR1 reads SGHKS; CDR2 reads YYEKEE (reference sequence). The ends were cut back, 0 bases at V and 5 bases at J, with 11 bases in the middle. This CDR3 region has 14 residues. The CDR3, as DNA: TGTGCCAGCAGCTTGGTAGGGGGTCTGACTGAAGCTTTCTTT. Amino acid sequence: CASSLVGGLTEAFF.

The rearrangement uses TRBV16 and TRBJ1-6; perhaps TRBD1 as D (6 bases). Trimming took 0 bases from V and 6 from J, leaving 12 bases between them. Germline CDR1 reads KGHSY; CDR2 reads FQNENV. CDR3 length equals 16 residues. In nucleotides, the CDR3 is TGTGCCAGCAGCCAATCAGGGGGACACATTAATTCACCCCTCCACTTT. Its translation is CASSQSGGHINSPLHF.

The rearrangement joins TRBV11-2 to TRBJ2-3; 11 bases align to TRBD2. The CDR3 is 15 residues long. In germline, CDR1 is SGHAT, CDR2 FQNNGV. After removal of 5 bases from V and 3 bases from J, the junction contained 4 bases not matched to a gene. The CDR3 spells CASSPLAGVTDTQYF. CDR3 DNA sequence: TGTGCCAGCAGCCCACTAGCGGGAGTGACAGATACGCAGTATTTT. Full variable domain (missing parts from reference TRBV11-2 and TRBJ2-3): EAGVAQSPRYKIIEKRQSVAFWCNPISGHATLYWYQQILGQGPKLLIQFQNNGVVDDSQLPKDRFSAERLKGVDSTLKIQPAKLEDSAVYLCASSPLAGVTDTQYFGPGTRLTVL.

This chain joins TRBV7-8 and TRBJ2-1; D might be TRBD2 (5 bases). The V end was cut by 5 bases, the J end by 1 base, with 12 bases between. From germline, CDR1 is SGHVS and CDR2 FQNEAQ. The CDR3 consists of 15 residues. This CDR3 reads CASSPSGISYNEQFF. CDR3 sequence (DNA): TGTGCCAGCAGCCCCAGCGGTATTTCCTACAATGAGCAGTTCTTC.